This entry describes one T cell receptor (beta chain). TCR sequencing used cDNA made by reverse transcription of extracted RNA. Clones were read by immunoSEQ multiplex PCR, and TCRdb kept only the in-frame ones, dropping some. In the table there are 150,000 to 250,000 clones, approximately 60% of which are singletons. The treatment: oral pan-JAK inhibitor, 5-10 mg twice daily. The sample belongs to a study of CD8+ T cells in alopecia areata. V dropped 1 base and J dropped 6 bases, with 15 bases sitting between them. CDR3 length: 15 residues. CDR1 and CDR2 (germline): SGHVS, FQNEAQ. This TCR was sampled from a human donor with alopecia areata. The chain employs TRBV7-8 and TRBJ1-2; D gene unclear. This specimen was CD4+ T cells sorted from blood, taken at week 4, from a patient treated with tofacitinib. This CDR3 is CASSLGRTASHGYTF. CDR3 sequence (DNA): TGTGCCAGCAGCTTAGGACGCACGGCGAGCCATGGCTACACCTTC.